This T cell receptor (beta chain) was sequenced in a study of identical twins. This clonotype was seen many times. Trimming pared 0 bases from V and 5 bases from J, leaving 13 bases between. The CDR3 totals 15 residues. Germline V gives CDR1 SGHAT, CDR2 FQNNGV. TCRdb independently ran MiXCR on the 5' RACE reads; one entry per CDR3 protein. The sample records hundreds of thousands of distinct CDR3 sequences, 18% being singletons. This sample was shared with a second study, whose subject was T cells expressing NK-cell markers. Turning to that study: Seven donors tested HCMV-seropositive and one tested seronegative among the eight sequenced.

V and J are TRBV11-2 and TRBJ1-1; D might be TRBD1 (5 bases). Sequences were obtained from PBMCs. The receptor was isolated from a woman aged 18-30 years in good health. CDR3 coding DNA: TGTGCCAGCAGCTTAGATTCCGGGGGAGGGACTGAAGCTTTCTTT. Residues: CASSLDSGGGTEAFF.